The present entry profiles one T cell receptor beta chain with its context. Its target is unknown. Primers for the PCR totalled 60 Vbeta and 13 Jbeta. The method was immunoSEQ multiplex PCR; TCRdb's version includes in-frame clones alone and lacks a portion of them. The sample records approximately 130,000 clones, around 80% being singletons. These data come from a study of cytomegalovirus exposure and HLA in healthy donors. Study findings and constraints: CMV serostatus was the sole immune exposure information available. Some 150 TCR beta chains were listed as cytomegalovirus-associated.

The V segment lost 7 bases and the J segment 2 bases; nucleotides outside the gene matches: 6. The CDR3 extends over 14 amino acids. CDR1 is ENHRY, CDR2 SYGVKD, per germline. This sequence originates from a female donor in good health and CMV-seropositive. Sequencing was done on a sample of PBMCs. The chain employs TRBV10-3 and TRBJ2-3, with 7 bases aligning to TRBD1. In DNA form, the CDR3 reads TGTGCCATCATCCTCGGACAGGCCACAGATACGCAGTATTTT. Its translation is CAIILGQATDTQYF.